The entry that follows covers one T cell receptor (beta chain) sequence. Its antigen is unknown. The trim removed 6 bases at V and 9 bases at J, leaving 9 bases unmatched. Germline assignment: CDR1 PRHDT and CDR2 FYEKMQ (reference sequence). The CDR3 runs 16 residues. The study ran its PCR with 60 Vbeta and 13 Jbeta primers. Assay: immunoSEQ multiplex PCR; the TCRdb copy retains only in-frame clones and omits some. This table holds under 200,000 clones, about 86% found once. The sample is drawn from a study of cytomegalovirus exposure and HLA in healthy donors. Study-wide findings and caveats: A later analysis found common viral pathogens apparently linked to several of the most significant clusters. In a later analysis, a missense DCLRE1C variant was linked to TCR beta V- and J-gene trimming.

Healthy bone marrow donors formed the donor group. This sequence originates from a woman aged 18-29 years in good health and CMV-seronegative. The sample taken for sequencing was PBMCs. This chain joins TRBV13 and TRBJ2-1; TRBD2 matches 15 bases. DNA for the CDR3: TGTGCCAGCAGGAGAGGGGGGACTAGCGGGAGGTTTGAGCAGTTCTTC. Protein product: CASRRGGTSGRFEQFF.